These T cell receptor beta chains were read from a single sample in a study of response to subunit inactivated influenza vaccine. TCRdb used MiXCR to reprocess the RT-PCR reads, holding one entry per CDR3 protein. The sample includes about 310,000 distinct CDR3 sequences, 22% of them seen just once. The sequenced sample was PBMCs from blood, obtained about 20 months after vaccination. Every receptor here comes from a man aged 50-75 years who received an inactivated influenza vaccine. Both conserved end residues are part of each CDR3. The D gene is left open where the match is weak. For some rows the clone size is stated as once, few or many, or as a class when expanded; others skip it.

clone_size	v_call	j_call	d_call	cdr3_nt	cdr3_aa
many	TRBV27	TRBJ2-7	TRBD2	TGTGCCAGCAGCCGACTAGCGGGAACCAACGAGCAGTACTTC	CASSRLAGTNEQYF
few	TRBV5-5	TRBJ1-5	TRBD1	TGTGCCAGCAGCGCAGTTGGGACAGGGCTCGGTCAGCCCCAGCATTTT	CASSAVGTGLGQPQHF
few	TRBV20-1	TRBJ1-1	-	TGCAGTGCTAAAAGAGGGGGGGAGAACACTGAAGCTTTCTTT	CSAKRGGENTEAFF
-	TRBV7-6	TRBJ2-1	-	TGTGCCAGCAGCTCGCCCGGTGGGACTGCCTACAATGAGCAGTTCTTC	CASSSPGGTAYNEQFF
few	TRBV11-1	TRBJ2-7	TRBD1	TGTGCCAGCAGCCGAAATGATCTGACAGGGGGCATCGAGCAGTACTTC	CASSRNDLTGGIEQYF
-	TRBV24-1	TRBJ1-4	TRBD1	TGTGCCACCAACCCCTCCCGGGACAGGGCTGAAAAACTGTTTTTT	CATNPSRDRAEKLFF
-	TRBV11-1	TRBJ1-1	-	TGTGCCAGCAGCGCACAACCCAACAGGGCTCGAATGAACACTGAAGCTTTCTTT	CASSAQPNRARMNTEAFF
-	TRBV3-1	TRBJ2-5	-	TGTGCCAGCAGCCACCCCAACTACAGAGAGACCCAGTACTTC	CASSHPNYRETQYF
many	TRBV27	TRBJ1-4	TRBD1	TGTGCCAGCAAAAAAGACAGGGGAAGTGAAAAACTGTTTTTT	CASKKDRGSEKLFF
-	TRBV2	TRBJ2-7	-	TGTGCCAGCAGTGTAGCAGCTGTGCGGTACGAGCAGTACTTC	CASSVAAVRYEQYF
many	TRBV4-1	TRBJ1-1	-	TGCGCCAGCAGCCAAGATGGGACCCTGGGGACTGAAGCTTTCTTT	CASSQDGTLGTEAFF
-	TRBV18	TRBJ1-1	TRBD1	TGTGCCAGCTCGCCTCGACGGGACAGTGAAGCTTTCTTT	CASSPRRDSEAFF
few	TRBV5-1	TRBJ1-2	TRBD1	TGCGCCAGCAGCCCCTCCTCCGGGACAGGGCACTATGGCTACACCTTC	CASSPSSGTGHYGYTF
few	TRBV4-3	TRBJ1-6	-	TGCGCCAGCAGCAAAGAGGTCTCCTATAATTCACCCCTCCACTTT	CASSKEVSYNSPLHF
-	TRBV29-1	TRBJ2-7	-	TGCAGCGCCCAACTACTGGACGAGCAGTACTTC	CSAQLLDEQYF
few	TRBV5-1	TRBJ2-3	-	TGCGCCAGCAGCCACAGGGAAAATACGCAGTATTTT	CASSHRENTQYF
few	TRBV20-1	TRBJ1-5	-	TGCAGTGCTAGAGCAACGGCAGGTATCAATCAGCCCCAGCATTTT	CSARATAGINQPQHF
few	TRBV12-3/TRBV12-4	TRBJ1-1	-	TGTGCCAGCAGGGAGACAGTGGGTTGGGACACTGAAGCTTTCTTT	CASRETVGWDTEAFF
few	TRBV9	TRBJ2-2	-	TGTGCCAGCAGCCCCCTGGGACAAGTCACCGGGGAGCTGTTTTTT	CASSPLGQVTGELFF
-	TRBV12-3/TRBV12-4	TRBJ2-2	TRBD2	TGTGCCAGCAGTTCCTACGGGGGGAGGGCCATCGGGGAGCTGTTTTTT	CASSSYGGRAIGELFF
many	TRBV6-5	TRBJ1-1	TRBD1	TGTGCCAGCAGTTACTCTGGAGGGGGCATTGGAGCTTTCTTT	CASSYSGGGIGAFF
few	TRBV14	TRBJ2-5	-	TGTGCCAGCAGCCAAAGTATTGAGACCCAGTACTTC	CASSQSIETQYF
-	TRBV7-2	TRBJ1-2	-	TGTGCCAGCAGCTTACCAGAGCGACAGGTTAAGTTTGCCTTC	CASSLPERQVKFAF
-	TRBV12-3/TRBV12-4	TRBJ2-7	TRBD2	TGTGCCAGCGGGCCGATAAGCGGGGGAGGGGAGCAGTACTTC	CASGPISGGGEQYF
once	TRBV23-1	TRBJ2-3	TRBD1	TGCGCCAGCAGTCAAAAGGGACAGAACACAGATACGCAGTATTTT	CASSQKGQNTDTQYF
-	TRBV7-2	TRBJ1-3	TRBD1	TGTGCCAGCAGCGACAGGGTTTCTGGAAACACCATATATTTT	CASSDRVSGNTIYF
many	TRBV6-2/TRBV6-3	TRBJ1-5	TRBD1	TGTGCCAGCAGTCGATATGGACAGGGCAGTCAGCCCCAGCATTTT	CASSRYGQGSQPQHF
once	TRBV4-3	TRBJ2-2	-	TGCGCCAGCAGCCAAGACGGGGCGCGGGGGCCGAACACCGGGGAGCTGTTTTTT	CASSQDGARGPNTGELFF
few	TRBV29-1	TRBJ2-5	-	TGCAGCGTTGAGTGGGAGACCCAGTACTTC	CSVEWETQYF
few	TRBV29-1	TRBJ2-5	-	TGCAGCGTCCCGAGGGCAAGGAAGGGGACCCAGTACTTC	CSVPRARKGTQYF
few	TRBV5-4	TRBJ2-3	-	TGTGCCAGCAGCTTGGGGGGCGGGGCTAGCACAGATACGCAGTATTTT	CASSLGGGASTDTQYF
few	TRBV20-1	TRBJ1-2	-	TGCAGTGCTCGTGGTGGTTTGGGCTACACCTTC	CSARGGLGYTF
many	TRBV2	TRBJ1-1	-	TGTGCCAGCAGTGAACGGGGGGTGGGGGGCACTGAAGCTTTCTTT	CASSERGVGGTEAFF
-	TRBV10-3	TRBJ2-1	TRBD2	TGTGCCATCAGCGACTTCTTGGTAGGCACTAGCGGGAGGGCAGATGAGCAGTTCTTC	CAISDFLVGTSGRADEQFF
once	TRBV4-1	TRBJ2-7	-	TGCGCCAGCAGCCAAGATTCGCGGGTCCCCTACGAGCAGTACTTC	CASSQDSRVPYEQYF
-	TRBV7-9	TRBJ1-6	-	TGTGCCAGCAGCTTAGCTGGGGGGGATTCACCCCTCCACTTT	CASSLAGGDSPLHF
-	TRBV20-1	TRBJ1-1	TRBD1	TGCAGTGCTAGACCCATAGGACAGGGGTTCACTGAAGCTTTCTTT	CSARPIGQGFTEAFF
-	TRBV9	TRBJ2-2	TRBD2	TGTGCCAGCAGCGAATCATCGGGACTAGCGGGAGTGGTCGGGGAGCTGTTTTTT	CASSESSGLAGVVGELFF
few	TRBV6-2/TRBV6-3	TRBJ1-5	TRBD1	TGTGCCAGCAGTTACCCGGGCAGGGGGAGACAGCCCCAGCATTTT	CASSYPGRGRQPQHF
-	TRBV24-1	TRBJ1-2	TRBD1	TGTGCCACCAGTGATGCCCGGGACAGCCCTAACTATGGCTACACCTTC	CATSDARDSPNYGYTF
-	TRBV10-2	TRBJ1-1	-	TGCGCCAGCAGTGGTCAGACCCTGAACACTGAAGCTTTCTTT	CASSGQTLNTEAFF
-	TRBV20-1	TRBJ1-1	TRBD1	TGCAGTGCTAGAGATTCCCAGCGAAACAGGGGGACTGAAGCTTTCTTT	CSARDSQRNRGTEAFF
-	TRBV12-3/TRBV12-4	TRBJ2-7	-	TGTGCCAGCACTTTACTAGGAATTGGGAACGAGCAGTACTTC	CASTLLGIGNEQYF
-	TRBV12-3/TRBV12-4	TRBJ1-5	-	TGTGCCAGCAGTCCGAGCGGGGCTAATCAGCCCCAGCATTTT	CASSPSGANQPQHF
many	TRBV20-1	TRBJ1-2	TRBD1	TGCAGTGCAGGACAGGGGGACTATGGCTACACCTTC	CSAGQGDYGYTF
-	TRBV3-1	TRBJ1-6	-	TGTGCCAGCAGCCATGACCGGGGAGGTTCACCCCTCCACTTT	CASSHDRGGSPLHF
many	TRBV15	TRBJ1-1	TRBD1	TGTGCCACCAGCTCCACAGGGGTTGAAGCTTTCTTT	CATSSTGVEAFF
few	TRBV5-4	TRBJ1-2	-	TGTGCCAGCAGCTTTTCCCTGGGCGACTATGGCTACACCTTC	CASSFSLGDYGYTF
-	TRBV27	TRBJ2-3	TRBD2	TGTGCCAGCAGGTTGACTAGCGGGGGTTGGACAGATACGCAGTATTTT	CASRLTSGGWTDTQYF
-	TRBV6-2/TRBV6-3	TRBJ2-5	TRBD2	TGTGCCAGCAGGAAAACCCTAAGCGGGAGCAACGAAGAGACCCAGTACTTC	CASRKTLSGSNEETQYF
-	TRBV12-3/TRBV12-4	TRBJ2-1	-	TGTGCCAGCAGTTTCCCAGGGGGAGGTGTCGATGAGCAGTTCTTC	CASSFPGGGVDEQFF
many	TRBV2	TRBJ1-1	-	TGTGCCAGCACCATGGAGGGGATGGGCACTGAAGCTTTCTTT	CASTMEGMGTEAFF
-	TRBV6-2/TRBV6-3	TRBJ2-1	-	TGTGCCAGCACCGCAGGCGCATTTACTAGGAATGAGCAGTTCTTC	CASTAGAFTRNEQFF
-	TRBV5-1	TRBJ2-3	-	TGCGCCAGCAGCTTGGCCGGCAGGGACACAGATACGCAGTATTTT	CASSLAGRDTDTQYF
many	TRBV27	TRBJ1-3	-	TGTGCCAGCAGTTCGGGACCCGGCTCAAGAAACACCATATATTTT	CASSSGPGSRNTIYF
-	TRBV20-1	TRBJ1-6	TRBD1	TGCAGTTCGCAAGGGGGCCACGGGGGTGGCTCACCCCTCCACTTT	CSSQGGHGGGSPLHF
-	TRBV7-6	TRBJ2-5	TRBD2	TGTGCCAGCAGCTCAACTAGCGGGACCCAAGAGACCCAGTACTTC	CASSSTSGTQETQYF
many	TRBV12-3/TRBV12-4	TRBJ1-5	-	TGTGCCAGCAGTTTATTTCTAGGGCAGATCGGCAATCAGCCCCAGCATTTT	CASSLFLGQIGNQPQHF
few	TRBV12-3/TRBV12-4	TRBJ2-2	TRBD1	TGTGCCAGCAGTTCCACAGGGGGCGCATCCGGGGAGCTGTTTTTT	CASSSTGGASGELFF
-	TRBV5-1	TRBJ2-1	TRBD2	TGCGCCAGCAGCTTGGGACTAGCGGGAGGGCCGGGTGAGCAGTTCTTC	CASSLGLAGGPGEQFF